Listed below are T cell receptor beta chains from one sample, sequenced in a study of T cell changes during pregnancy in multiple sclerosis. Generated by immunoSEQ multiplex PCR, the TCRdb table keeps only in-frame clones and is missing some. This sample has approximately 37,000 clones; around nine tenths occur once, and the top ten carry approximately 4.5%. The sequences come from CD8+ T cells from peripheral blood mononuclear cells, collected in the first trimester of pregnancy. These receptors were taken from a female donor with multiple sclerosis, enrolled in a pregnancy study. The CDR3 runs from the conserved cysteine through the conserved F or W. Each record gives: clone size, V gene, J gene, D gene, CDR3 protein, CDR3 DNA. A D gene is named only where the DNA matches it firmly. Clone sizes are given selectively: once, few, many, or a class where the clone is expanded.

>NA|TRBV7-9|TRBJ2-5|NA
CASSSPQGEETQYF
TGTGCCAGCAGCTCCCCCCAGGGTGAAGAGACCCAGTACTTC
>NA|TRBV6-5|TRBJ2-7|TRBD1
CASRVPGTVTYEQYF
TGTGCCAGCAGGGTACCCGGGACAGTTACCTACGAGCAGTACTTC
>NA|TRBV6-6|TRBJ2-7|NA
CASTNAGTDTYEQYF
TGTGCCAGCACTAATGCCGGGACTGATACCTACGAGCAGTACTTC
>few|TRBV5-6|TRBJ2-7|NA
CASSPQTRYEQYF
TGTGCCAGCAGCCCCCAGACACGCTACGAGCAGTACTTC
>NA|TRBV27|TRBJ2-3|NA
CASSAYRADTQYF
TGTGCCAGCAGTGCCTACAGGGCAGATACGCAGTATTTT
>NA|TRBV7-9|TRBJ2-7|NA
CASSFVGQSYEQYF
TGTGCCAGCAGCTTTGTCGGACAGAGCTACGAGCAGTACTTC
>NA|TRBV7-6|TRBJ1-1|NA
CASSSRGRNTEAFF
TGTGCCAGCAGCAGCAGGGGCCGAAACACTGAAGCTTTCTTT
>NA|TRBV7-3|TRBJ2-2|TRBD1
CASSPTGTGGTGELFF
TGTGCCAGCAGTCCCACCGGGACAGGGGGAACCGGGGAGCTGTTTTTT
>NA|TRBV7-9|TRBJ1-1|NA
CASSGPTGLETEAFF
TGTGCCAGCAGCGGGCCCACAGGTCTAGAGACTGAAGCTTTCTTT
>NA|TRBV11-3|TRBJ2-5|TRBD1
CASSHGTGEFEETQYF
TGTGCCAGCAGCCATGGTACAGGGGAATTTGAAGAGACCCAGTACTTC
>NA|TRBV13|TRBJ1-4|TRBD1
CASSNRTGWGEKLFF
TGTGCCAGCAGCAACAGGACAGGGTGGGGTGAAAAACTGTTTTTT
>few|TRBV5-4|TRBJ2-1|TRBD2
CASSFGSGSYNEQFF
TGTGCCAGCAGCTTTGGGAGCGGGAGTTACAATGAGCAGTTCTTC
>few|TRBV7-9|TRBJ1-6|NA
CASSLGGNSPLHF
TGTGCCAGCAGCTTAGGTGGCAATTCACCCCTCCACTTT
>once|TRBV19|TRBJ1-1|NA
CASSQDPTGYTEAFF
TGTGCCAGTAGCCAGGACCCTACAGGGTACACTGAAGCTTTCTTT
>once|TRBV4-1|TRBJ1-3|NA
CASSQESATASSGNTIYF
TGCGCCAGCAGCCAAGAATCAGCGACAGCGAGCTCTGGAAACACCATATATTTT
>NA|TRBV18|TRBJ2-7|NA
CASSFQAGPPYEQYF
TGTGCCAGCTCCTTTCAGGCAGGGCCCCCCTACGAGCAGTACTTC
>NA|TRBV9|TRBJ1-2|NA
CASSVGPDRTPTYGYTF
TGTGCCAGCAGCGTGGGACCAGACAGGACCCCCACCTATGGCTACACCTTC
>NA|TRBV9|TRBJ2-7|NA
CASSVSAVDYEQYF
TGTGCCAGCAGCGTTTCTGCAGTTGACTACGAGCAGTACTTC
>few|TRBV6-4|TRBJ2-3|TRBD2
CASSDSSGGAADTQYF
TGTGCCAGCAGTGACTCATCGGGGGGGGCCGCAGATACGCAGTATTTT
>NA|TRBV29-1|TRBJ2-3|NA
CSVEGDSSLIADTQYF
TGCAGCGTTGAAGGCGACTCCTCGCTTATTGCAGATACGCAGTATTTT
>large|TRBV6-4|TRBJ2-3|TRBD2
CASSEAGGTDTQYF
TGTGCCAGCAGTGAAGCGGGGGGCACAGATACGCAGTATTTT
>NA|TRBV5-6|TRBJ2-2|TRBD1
CASSPTGPYTGELFF
TGTGCCAGCAGCCCGACAGGGCCCTACACCGGGGAGCTGTTTTTT
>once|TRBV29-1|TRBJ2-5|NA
CSVEGRSSILQTQYF
TGCAGCGTTGAAGGAAGGTCTAGTATTCTTCAGACCCAGTACTTC
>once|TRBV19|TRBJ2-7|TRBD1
CASSPRGRGEQYF
TGTGCCAGTAGTCCGAGGGGGCGCGGCGAGCAGTACTTC
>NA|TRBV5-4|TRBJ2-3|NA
CASSLVGVGRTDTQYF
TGTGCCAGCAGCTTGGTAGGGGTTGGACGCACAGATACGCAGTATTTT
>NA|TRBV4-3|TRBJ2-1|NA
CASSQAGVNEQFF
TGCGCCAGCAGCCAAGCAGGGGTGAATGAGCAGTTCTTC
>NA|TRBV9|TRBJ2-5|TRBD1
CASSVGVRGFEETQYF
TGTGCCAGCAGCGTAGGGGTCAGGGGGTTTGAAGAGACCCAGTACTTC
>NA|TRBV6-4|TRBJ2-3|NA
CASSDSRGHDTQYF
TGTGCCAGCAGTGACTCCAGGGGTCACGATACGCAGTATTTT
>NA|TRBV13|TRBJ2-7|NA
CASSPPAEHEQYF
TGTGCCAGCAGCCCCCCGGCGGAACACGAGCAGTACTTC
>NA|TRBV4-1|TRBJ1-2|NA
CASSQDPEAGVSGYGYTF
TGCGCCAGCAGCCAAGATCCAGAGGCAGGGGTTTCTGGCTATGGCTACACCTTC
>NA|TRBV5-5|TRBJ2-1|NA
CASSPLPHYEQFF
TGTGCCAGCAGCCCCCTCCCTCACTATGAGCAGTTCTTC
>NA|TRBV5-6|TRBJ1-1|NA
CASSPSPGTFSNTEAFF
TGTGCCAGCAGCCCGAGTCCCGGGACTTTCTCGAACACTGAAGCTTTCTTT
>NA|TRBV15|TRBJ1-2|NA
CATSMASTVYGYTF
TGTGCCACCAGCATGGCCTCAACAGTCTATGGCTACACCTTC
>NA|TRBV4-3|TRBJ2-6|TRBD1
CASSLADRVSSGANVLTF
TGCGCCAGCAGCCTAGCGGACAGGGTGAGCTCTGGGGCCAACGTCCTGACTTTC
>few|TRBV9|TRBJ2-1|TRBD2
CASSVGGGGPFF
TGTGCCAGCAGCGTAGGAGGCGGGGGGCCGTTCTTC
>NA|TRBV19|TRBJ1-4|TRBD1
CASSMTGVGEKLFF
TGTGCCAGTAGTATGACAGGGGTGGGAGAAAAACTGTTTTTT
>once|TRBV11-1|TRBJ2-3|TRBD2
CASSLLPGLADTDTQYF
TGTGCCAGCAGCTTATTGCCAGGACTAGCGGACACAGATACGCAGTATTTT
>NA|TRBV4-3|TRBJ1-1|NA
CASSQSRGTEAFF
TGCGCCAGCAGCCAGAGTAGGGGCACTGAAGCTTTCTTT
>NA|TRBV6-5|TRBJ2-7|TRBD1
CASRNYRGHYEQYF
TGTGCCAGCAGGAACTACAGGGGCCACTACGAGCAGTACTTC
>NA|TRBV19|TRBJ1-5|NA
CASTGGELNQPQHF
TGTGCCAGTACGGGGGGGGAACTCAATCAGCCCCAGCATTTT
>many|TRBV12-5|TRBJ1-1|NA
CASGLALSDSENTEAFF
TGTGCTAGTGGTTTGGCTTTATCGGACAGTGAGAACACTGAAGCTTTCTTT
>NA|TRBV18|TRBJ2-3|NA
CASSPRATDTQYF
TGTGCCAGCTCACCACGCGCTACAGATACGCAGTATTTT
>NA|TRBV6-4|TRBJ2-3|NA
CASSDSAGSSTDTQYF
TGTGCCAGCAGTGACTCGGCGGGGTCTAGCACAGATACGCAGTATTTT
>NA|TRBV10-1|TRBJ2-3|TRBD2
CASPGTSGGQPDTQYF
TGCGCCAGCCCAGGTACTAGCGGGGGCCAGCCAGATACGCAGTATTTT
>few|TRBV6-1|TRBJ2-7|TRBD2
CASSEGPGGYEQYF
TGTGCCAGCAGTGAAGGGCCGGGAGGCTACGAGCAGTACTTC
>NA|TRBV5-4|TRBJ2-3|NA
CASSSHQGDTQYF
TGTGCCAGCAGCTCTCATCAGGGAGATACGCAGTATTTT
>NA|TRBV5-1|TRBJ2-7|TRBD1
CASSTHSDRTDEQYF
TGCGCCAGCAGCACGCATTCGGACAGGACGGACGAGCAGTACTTC